This record covers a single T cell receptor (beta chain). The antigen is not known. The germline CDR1 and CDR2 sequences are MNHNS and SASEGT. The CDR3 totals 17 residues. Trimming took 2 bases from V and 1 from J, leaving 15 bases between them. These data are taken from a study of T cells in narcolepsy. Broader study findings: Same-patient CSF and blood CD4+ T cell clonotypes included HCRT-specific and TRIB2-specific autoreactive ones.

The data were produced by immunoSEQ multiplex PCR, yet TCRdb's version contains in-frame clones alone and is incomplete. The repertoire includes 27,000 or so clones, around nine tenths of them detected once, and 1% to 1.3% sits in the top ten. Sequenced sample: CD45RA- memory CD4+ T cells from PBMCs. This chain connects TRBV6-1 to TRBJ2-4; D is unclear. The source is a human donor with narcolepsy. The CDR3 DNA is TGTGCCAGCAGTGAACCGCAAAGCTTTACGGCCAAAAACATTCAGTACTTC. It specifies CASSEPQSFTAKNIQYF.